A single sample is the source of the 12 T cell receptor beta chains below, sequenced in a study of blood T cell repertoires in COVID-19. Measured with immunoSEQ multiplex PCR; TCRdb has only the in-frame clones, and not every one. The data show 55,000 or so clones, approximately 80% seen once. Sequenced: peripheral blood. The receptors were sampled from a human donor in a cohort sampled during active or convalescent COVID-19.

The chain employs TRBV10-3 and TRBJ2-1, with 10 positions matching TRBD2. This CDR3 spans 17 amino acids. Unmatched junction bases numbered 5, after V lost 3 bases and J lost 0 bases. Germline V gives CDR1 ENHRY, CDR2 SYGVKD. CDR3 DNA sequence: TGTGCCATCAGTGAACGACTAGCGGGCAACTCCTACAATGAGCAGTTCTTC. It encodes CAISERLAGNSYNEQFF.

CDR3: CASRRLAGAYNEQFF. The CDR3 region has the DNA TGTGCCAGCAGGCGACTAGCGGGGGCCTACAATGAGCAGTTCTTC. The chain couples TRBV2 to TRBJ2-1, with TRBD2 matching 12 bases. After removal of 6 bases from V and 2 bases from J, the junction contained 2 bases not matched to a gene. The CDR3 has 15 residues. Germline V gives CDR1 SNHLY, CDR2 FYNNEI. The whole variable domain, filled in from reference TRBV2 and TRBJ2-1, reads EPEVTQTPSHQVTQMGQEVILRCVPISNHLYFYWYRQILGQKVEFLVSFYNNEISEKSEIFDDQFSVERPDGSNFTLKIRSTKLEDSAMYFCASRRLAGAYNEQFFGPGTRLTVL.

CDR3 region: CASSISGGGRGATTEAFF. CDR3 in DNA: TGTGCCAGCAGTATTAGCGGCGGAGGGCGGGGGGCGACCACTGAAGCTTTCTTT. The chain combines TRBV27 with TRBJ1-1; D is perhaps TRBD1 (6 bases). Trimming shortened V by 5 bases and J by 4 bases, and 26 bases separated the two germline ends. This CDR3 comprises 18 residues. CDR1 is MNHEY, CDR2 SMNVEV, per germline (reference sequence).

The CDR3 DNA is TGTGCCAGCAGCCCTGCCTTGGCTAGCGTTTACGAGCAGTACTTC. Translating it yields CASSPALASVYEQYF. V is TRBV21-1 and J is TRBJ2-7; the DNA was not compared with TRBD2, the D call given in the table. TRBV21-1 is designated a pseudogene. The CDR3 extends over 15 amino acids.

The chain couples TRBV19 to TRBJ2-2; 8 nucleotides line up with TRBD1. The CDR3 has 15 amino acids. Germline values: CDR1 LNHDA, CDR2 SQIVND (reference sequence). Trimming at V came to 4 bases and at J to 1 base, leaving 2 bases not matched to a gene. DNA for the CDR3: TGTGCCAGTAGTACGGGACAGGTGAACACCGGGGAGCTGTTTTTT. Encoded protein: CASSTGQVNTGELFF. The variable domain in full, completed from reference TRBV19 and TRBJ2-2, reads DGGITQSPKYLFRKEGQNVTLSCEQNLNHDAMYWYRQDPGQGLRLIYYSQIVNDFQKGDIAEGYSVSREKKESFPLTVTSAQKNPTAFYLCASSTGQVNTGELFFGEGSRLTVL.

V usage is TRBV6-5 and J usage is TRBJ1-1; 7 bases agree with TRBD1. The CDR3 is 15 residues long. Looked up from germline, CDR1 is MNHEY and CDR2 is SVGAGI. J was trimmed by 11 bases and V by 5 bases; bases with no gene match: 17. The CDR3 nucleotides read TGTGCCAGCAGTCCCCAGACAGGGAGCGTGATGTGGGCTTTCTTT. Residues: CASSPQTGSVMWAFF.

The rearrangement joins TRBV30 to TRBJ1-2, with D maybe TRBD1 (6 bases). Trimming left V 4 bases short and J 6 bases short, with 12 bases between. Germline V gene lookup returns CDR1 GTSNPN and CDR2 SVGIG (reference sequence). The CDR3 extends over 12 amino acids. The CDR3 nucleotides are TGTGCCTGGACCCGGGGGGCCCATGGCTACACCTTC. It codes for CAWTRGAHGYTF.

In this sample, this clone turned up a few times. The rearrangement uses TRBV11-3 and TRBJ2-3; 11 bases are shared with TRBD2. Germline V gene data show CDR1 as SGHNT and CDR2 as YENEEA. V lost 4 bases to trimming and J lost 0 bases; unmatched junction nucleotides: 3. This CDR3 has 16 residues. The CDR3 DNA is TGTGCCAGCAGCTCCTTAGCGGGGGGGAGCACAGATACGCAGTATTTT. This sequence encodes CASSSLAGGSTDTQYF.

The CDR3 DNA is TGTGCCAGCAGCTCTGCGGGGACTATGTTGTACGAGCAGTACTTC. This encodes CASSSAGTMLYEQYF. The chain employs TRBV5-4 and TRBJ2-7, with TRBD2 identical over 7 bases. V was clipped by 3 bases and J by 4 bases; unmatched bases: 10. Germline V gene lookup returns CDR1 SGHNT and CDR2 YYREEE (reference sequence). The CDR3 loop spans 15 amino acids.

The genes are TRBV5-5 and TRBJ1-1; TRBD1 matches at 11 bases. The CDR3 covers 16 residues. V shed 2 bases, J shed 4 bases, and the junction held 7 bases outside the gene matches. Germline loops: CDR1 SGHKS, CDR2 YYEKEE (reference sequence). CDR3 residues: CASSFGQGAGGTEAFF. The CDR3 DNA sequence: TGTGCCAGCAGCTTTGGACAGGGGGCGGGAGGCACTGAAGCTTTCTTT.

The CDR3 DNA reads as TGTGCCAGCAGCGTCGAACCAACAGGGGGCAACTATGGCTACACCTTC. This translates into CASSVEPTGGNYGYTF. This chain links TRBV9 with TRBJ1-2; 9 bases are a match to TRBD1. Trimming at V came to 2 bases and at J to 2 bases, leaving 7 bases not matched to a gene. Germline CDR1 reads SGDLS; CDR2 reads YYNGEE. The CDR3 is made up of 16 amino acids. Combining the CDR3 with reference TRBV9 and TRBJ1-2 gives the whole variable domain DSGVTQTPKHLITATGQRVTLRCSPRSGDLSVYWYQQSLDQGLQFLIQYYNGEERAKGNILERFSAQQFPDLHSELNLSSLELGDSALYFCASSVEPTGGNYGYTFGSGTRLTVV.

This chain uses TRBV5-6 with TRBJ2-3, with 9 nucleotides matching TRBD1. The CDR3 runs to 14 residues. V lost 3 bases and J lost 4; bases outside the gene matches: 3. The V gene's germline CDR1 is SGHDT and CDR2 YYEEEE. This CDR3 reads CASSSRQGADTQYF. DNA of the CDR3: TGTGCCAGCAGCTCAAGACAGGGGGCAGATACGCAGTATTTT.